This entry lists 23 T cell receptor beta chains sequenced from one sample in a study of glioma-infiltrating T cells after dendritic cell vaccination. Documented time point: after dendritic cell vaccination, including at tumor progression/relapse. TCRdb's table, derived via immunoSEQ multiplex PCR, lists solely in-frame clones and lacks some. The sample shows approximately 92,000 clones, 75% to 90% of them seen only once. Source: blood, taken after dendritic cell vaccination. These receptors came from a human donor with glioblastoma.

The CDR3 loop reads CASTQGQINSPLHF. The DNA for the CDR3 is TGTGCCAGCACCCAGGGACAGATTAATTCACCCCTCCACTTT. This chain links TRBV5-4 with TRBJ1-6; 7 positions match TRBD1. CDR1 is SGHNT, CDR2 YYREEE, per germline (reference sequence). This CDR3 is built from 14 residues. J gave up 6 bases and V 6 bases, and 6 bases lay outside the gene matches.

The CDR3 region has the DNA TGCGCCAGCAGCTCCCCTCCCGGGAGGGCCACAGATACGCAGTATTTT. This codes for CASSSPPGRATDTQYF. This chain uses TRBV5-1 with TRBJ2-3, with 8 nucleotides matching TRBD2. Germline values: CDR1 SGHRS, CDR2 YFSETQ. Trimming at V came to 3 bases and at J to 2 bases, leaving 8 bases not matched to a gene. The CDR3 is made up of 16 amino acids. Combining the CDR3 with reference TRBV5-1 and TRBJ2-3 gives the whole variable domain KAGVTQTPRYLIKTRGQQVTLSCSPISGHRSVSWYQQTPGQGLQFLFEYFSETQRNKGNFPGRFSGRQFSNSRSEMNVSTLELGDSALYLCASSSPPGRATDTQYFGPGTRLTVL.

The chain joins TRBV18 to TRBJ2-7, with D maybe TRBD2 (5 bases). In germline, CDR1 is KGHSH, CDR2 LQKENI. V lost 2 bases to trimming and J lost 5 bases, with 7 bases between them. The CDR3 extends over 12 amino acids. CDR3 DNA: TGTGCCAGCTCACCAGGGAGAGACGAGCAGTACTTC. Protein: CASSPGRDEQYF.

This rearrangement joins TRBV19 to TRBJ1-5; D not certain. The germline V and J ends were trimmed by 7 bases and 0 bases, with 13 bases remaining between them. CDR1 is LNHDA, CDR2 SQIVND, per germline (reference sequence). The CDR3 consists of 15 residues. CDR3 DNA: TGTGCCAGTAAAAACAGAGCATATAGCAATCAGCCCCAGCATTTT. It is translated as CASKNRAYSNQPQHF. Filled out from reference TRBV19 and TRBJ1-5, the complete variable domain reads DGGITQSPKYLFRKEGQNVTLSCEQNLNHDAMYWYRQDPGQGLRLIYYSQIVNDFQKGDIAEGYSVSREKKESFPLTVTSAQKNPTAFYLCASKNRAYSNQPQHFGDGTRLSIL.

The CDR3 DNA reads TGTGCCAGCAGCTTAAACCCGGGAGGGCTGGGCTCGGAGACCCAGTACTTC. Translating gives CASSLNPGGLGSETQYF. The chain links TRBV7-9 to TRBJ2-5; 8 positions match TRBD2. This CDR3 spans 17 amino acids. V gave up 2 bases and J gave up 5 bases; unmatched junction bases: 13. The germline CDR1 and CDR2 sequences are SEHNR and FQNEAQ (reference sequence).

The CDR3 loop is CASSLEGLGVYGYTF. CDR3 coding DNA: TGCGCCAGCAGCTTGGAAGGTCTAGGGGTCTATGGCTACACCTTC. The J gene is TRBJ1-2, the V gene TRBV5-1; D is perhaps TRBD1 (5 bases). This CDR3 contains 15 residues. Trimming removed 0 bases at V and 4 bases at J, with 13 bases between. Germline CDR1 reads SGHRS; CDR2 reads YFSETQ.

For this clone: A junction boundary mismatches the germline segment, possibly from a read error. The chain uses TRBV6-1 and TRBJ1-2; D is perhaps TRBD1 (5 bases). This CDR3 spans 13 amino acids. From germline, CDR1 is MNHNS and CDR2 SASEGT. The CDR3 protein is CAISDWQGYGYTF. CDR3 nucleotide sequence: TGTGCCATCAGTGACTGGCAGGGCTACGGCTACACCTTC.

This chain links TRBV5-1 with TRBJ1-1; 7 bases match TRBD1. V gave up 2 bases and J gave up 7 bases; unmatched junction bases: 5. The CDR3 extends over 13 amino acids. Germline V gene data show CDR1 as SGHRS and CDR2 as YFSETQ. CDR3 sequence (DNA): TGCGCCAGCAGCTTCTGGACAGGACTTGAAGCTTTCTTT. This gives the protein CASSFWTGLEAFF.

This clone was detected a few times. The chain recombines TRBV28 with TRBJ2-7, with 10 bases that match TRBD1. The CDR3 loop spans 13 amino acids. The trim removed 8 bases at V and 2 bases at J, leaving 3 bases unmatched. CDR1 is MDHEN and CDR2 is SYDVKM in the germline V gene. The CDR3 coding sequence is TGTGCCAGCGGACAGGGGGGCCCCTACGAGCAGTACTTC. Its protein is CASGQGGPYEQYF.

The chain has TRBV7-8 and TRBJ2-3; D is perhaps TRBD2 (6 bases). The V gene lost 7 bases and the J gene lost 8 bases, with 10 bases spanning the gap. Germline CDR1 SGHVS, CDR2 FQNEAQ. The CDR3 runs to 11 residues. This chain's CDR3 is CASTNGGTQYF. Written as DNA, the CDR3 is TGTGCCAGCACCAACGGGGGTACGCAGTATTTT. Complete variable domain (other parts from reference TRBV7-8 and TRBJ2-3): GAGVSQSPRYKVAKRGQDVALRCDPISGHVSLFWYQQALGQGPEFLTYFQNEAQLDKSGLPSDRFFAERPEGSVSTLKIQRTQQEDSAVYLCASTNGGTQYFGPGTRLTVL.

As to this clone: The same CDR3 can be traced to other DNA sequences in this sample. The rearrangement joins TRBV4-1 to TRBJ1-5; D unclear. The V gene's germline CDR1 is MGHRA and CDR2 YSYEKL. V was clipped by 1 base and J by 1 base, with 11 bases between them. CDR3 length: 16 residues. Here the CDR3 reads CASSQVVGGSNQPQHF. CDR3 DNA sequence: TGCGCCAGCAGCCAAGTGGTAGGCGGGAGCAATCAGCCCCAGCATTTT.

The gene calls are TRBV5-1 and TRBJ2-2; possibly TRBD1 for D (5 bases). Trimming took 0 bases from V and 1 from J, leaving 7 bases between them. The CDR3 extends over 15 amino acids. Germline assignment: CDR1 SGHRS and CDR2 YFSETQ. The CDR3 reads CASSLVTGNTGELFF. CDR3 DNA: TGCGCCAGCAGCTTGGTCACAGGGAACACCGGGGAGCTGTTTTTT. The whole variable domain, remainder taken from reference TRBV5-1 and TRBJ2-2, is KAGVTQTPRYLIKTRGQQVTLSCSPISGHRSVSWYQQTPGQGLQFLFEYFSETQRNKGNFPGRFSGRQFSNSRSEMNVSTLELGDSALYLCASSLVTGNTGELFFGEGSRLTVL.

The chain links TRBV28 to TRBJ1-2; possibly TRBD1 for D (5 bases). This CDR3 has 13 amino acids. The V gene lost 4 bases and the J gene lost 9 bases, with 15 bases spanning the gap. Germline assignment: CDR1 MDHEN and CDR2 SYDVKM. The CDR3 reads CASSSLRGSSYTF. The DNA for the CDR3 is TGTGCCAGCAGTTCCCTAAGGGGCTCGAGCTACACCTTC.

The genes are TRBV7-9 and TRBJ2-3; D is uncertain. Germline V gene data show CDR1 as SEHNR and CDR2 as FQNEAQ (reference sequence). Trimming shortened V by 0 bases and J by 3 bases, and 10 bases separated the two germline ends. This CDR3 spans 15 amino acids. Written as DNA, the CDR3 is TGTGCCAGCAGCTTAGCCGGTCGAAAAACAGATACGCAGTATTTT. Its translation is CASSLAGRKTDTQYF.

The V call is TRBV4-2, the J call TRBJ2-2; TRBD2 is a possible D gene (6 bases). CDR3 length: 18 amino acids. V lost 0 bases and J lost 4, with 18 bases in between. Germline V lookup: CDR1 LGHNA, CDR2 YNFKEQ. The CDR3 here is CASSQDRGGLTGTGELFF. The CDR3 DNA reads as TGTGCCAGCAGCCAAGATCGGGGAGGACTCACCGGCACCGGGGAGCTGTTTTTT.

This chain joins TRBV5-1 and TRBJ2-6, with D perhaps matching TRBD2 (5 bases). The CDR3 consists of 19 residues. V lost 0 bases, J lost 4 bases, and 20 bases lay in between. Germline V gene sequence: CDR1 SGHRS, CDR2 YFSETQ. CDR3 protein: CASSLARGRPLTGANVLTF. DNA of the CDR3: TGCGCCAGCAGCTTGGCCCGCGGGCGGCCCTTGACAGGGGCCAACGTCCTGACTTTC. Combining the CDR3 with reference TRBV5-1 and TRBJ2-6 gives the whole variable domain KAGVTQTPRYLIKTRGQQVTLSCSPISGHRSVSWYQQTPGQGLQFLFEYFSETQRNKGNFPGRFSGRQFSNSRSEMNVSTLELGDSALYLCASSLARGRPLTGANVLTFGAGSRLTVL.

This chain links TRBV5-1 with TRBJ2-1; perhaps TRBD2 as D (6 bases). The germline V gene encodes CDR1 SGHRS and CDR2 YFSETQ. Trimming left V 4 bases short and J 0 bases short, with 11 bases between. The CDR3 sequence is 15 residues long. The CDR3 spells CASSLTSGSYNEQFF. The CDR3 DNA sequence: TGCGCCAGCAGCCTGACTAGTGGCTCCTACAATGAGCAGTTCTTC.

The V and J genes are TRBV5-1 and TRBJ2-3; the D gene is possibly TRBD2 (6 bases). V was pared by 4 bases and J by 4 bases, with 19 bases between. CDR3 length equals 16 residues. Germline CDR1 is SGHRS and CDR2 is YFSETQ. The CDR3 bases are TGCGCCAGCAGCCTTGGGTGGCGGGGCTGGCCAGATACGCAGTATTTT. Translated: CASSLGWRGWPDTQYF.

The gene calls are TRBV19 and TRBJ2-7; 9 bases are shared with TRBD2. Germline V gives CDR1 LNHDA, CDR2 SQIVND (reference sequence). J lost 0 bases, V lost 3 bases, and 9 bases had no gene match. The CDR3 length is 17 residues. CDR3 DNA sequence: TGTGCCAGTAGTATCGGTGGCTCGACTAGCGGCTCCTACGAGCAGTACTTC. It codes for CASSIGGSTSGSYEQYF.

This clone was counted a single time. DNA for the CDR3: TGTGCCAGCAGCCAAGATCTAGCGGGAGTCGGGGAGCAGTTCTTC. This translates into CASSQDLAGVGEQFF. The genes are TRBV4-2 and TRBJ2-1; 10 bases align to TRBD2. With 0 bases clipped from V and 10 bases from J, the junction kept 6 bases outside the gene matches. The CDR3 totals 15 residues. Germline values: CDR1 LGHNA, CDR2 YNFKEQ.

This chain connects TRBV4-1 to TRBJ2-3; 7 bases fit TRBD1. With 3 bases clipped from V and 0 bases from J, the junction kept 12 bases outside the gene matches. Germline V gene lookup returns CDR1 MGHRA and CDR2 YSYEKL. This CDR3 has 18 residues. Here the CDR3 DNA reads TGCGCCAGCAGCCAGGGGGTTACAGGGGCGATAAGCACAGATACGCAGTATTTT. Protein product: CASSQGVTGAISTDTQYF.

The rearrangement links TRBV6-1 to TRBJ2-5; D might be TRBD2 (5 bases). This CDR3 region has 13 residues. CDR1 is MNHNS and CDR2 is SASEGT in the germline V gene. The germline V and J ends were trimmed by 11 bases and 2 bases, with 15 bases remaining between them. As DNA, the CDR3 is TGTGCCGGGAGCCGGTCCATTCAAGAGACCCAGTACTTC. Protein: CAGSRSIQETQYF.

The table lists this clone with a few counts. The CDR3 reads CASSSGLARQETQYF. DNA of the CDR3: TGTGCCAGCAGCTCGGGACTAGCGAGGCAAGAGACCCAGTACTTC. The chain is built from TRBV7-8 and TRBJ2-5, with TRBD2 matching 10 bases. CDR3 length: 15 residues. V shed 4 bases and J 2 bases; nucleotides not matched to a gene: 4. The germline V gene encodes CDR1 SGHVS and CDR2 FQNEAQ.